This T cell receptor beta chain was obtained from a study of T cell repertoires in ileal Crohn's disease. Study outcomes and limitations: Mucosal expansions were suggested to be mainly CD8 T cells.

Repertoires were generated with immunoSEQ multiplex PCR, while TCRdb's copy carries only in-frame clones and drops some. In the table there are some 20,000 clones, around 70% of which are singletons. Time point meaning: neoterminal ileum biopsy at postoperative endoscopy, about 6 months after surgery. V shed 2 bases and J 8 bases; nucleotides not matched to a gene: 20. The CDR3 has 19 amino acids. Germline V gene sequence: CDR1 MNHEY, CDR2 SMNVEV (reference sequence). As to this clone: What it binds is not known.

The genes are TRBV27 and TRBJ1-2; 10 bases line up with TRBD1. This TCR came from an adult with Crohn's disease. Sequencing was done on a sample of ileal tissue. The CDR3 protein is CASSLRLGTGVWDYIGYTF. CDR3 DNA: TGTGCCAGCAGTTTACGCCTAGGGACAGGGGTTTGGGACTACATAGGCTACACCTTC.